This T cell receptor (beta chain) was identified in a study of T cell responses to AZD1222 COVID-19 vaccine. Study at large: Analyses pooled second doses at about 4 or about 12 weeks.

Details on this clone: What it binds is not known.

Study-wide findings and caveats: Possibly, clonal diversity was underestimated; donors were largely white British and included more females. Every sample of the repertoires postdated the peak T cell response.

Assay: immunoSEQ multiplex PCR; the TCRdb copy retains only in-frame clones and omits some. This sample has about 96,000 clones, with roughly 87% found just once. CDR1 and CDR2 from the germline V gene are MNHEY and SVGAGI. The CDR3 runs 15 residues. V lost 2 bases and J lost 5, with 15 bases in between. The source was peripheral blood, collected on day 0 of AZD1222 vaccination. The chain recombines TRBV6-5 with TRBJ1-1, with D tentatively TRBD1 (5 bases). The receptor's source is an adult in good health. This chain's CDR3 is CASSYGGVRGTEAFF. CDR3 DNA: TGTGCCAGCAGTTACGGGGGGGTCCGGGGAACTGAAGCTTTCTTT.